Below, one T cell receptor (beta chain) is given with its context. This entry comes from a study of shared clonotypes between healthy human individuals. Germline-derived CDR1 and CDR2 are LNHDA and SQIVND (reference sequence). V gave up 4 bases and J gave up 0 bases, with 6 bases separating them. This CDR3 has 14 residues. Measured with immunoSEQ multiplex PCR; TCRdb has only the in-frame clones, and not every one. Of about 980,000 clones listed, 76% are singletons. The J gene is TRBJ2-2, the V gene TRBV19; no firm D call. The sequenced material came from memory CD4+ T cells sorted from blood. Subset described: CD45RA-negative fraction. The source of this sequence is a man aged 18 to 30 in good health. Written as DNA, the CDR3 is TGTGCCAGTAGTACCAACGCGAACACCGGGGAGCTGTTTTTT. Its protein is CASSTNANTGELFF.